This entry is about one TCR beta chain. The antigen is undetermined. V lost 5 bases, J lost 9 bases, and 10 bases stayed unmatched. There are 14 residues in the CDR3. CDR1 and CDR2 from the germline V gene are PRHDT and FYEKMQ (reference sequence). These data are taken from a study of T cell responses to AZD1222 COVID-19 vaccine. Overall study results and limits: The CD4 TCRs associated with vaccination extended across spike and predominated at 160-218 and 743-854. There were mostly white British donors and more females than males, and clonal diversity was possibly underestimated. Baseline testing showed seropositivity in only a handful of AZD1222 recipients. Nearly half of unique spike-specific TCRs reportedly avoided B.1.351 and B.1.1.7 mutated regions.

Measured with immunoSEQ multiplex PCR; TCRdb has only the in-frame clones, and not every one. The profile shows around 140,000 clones, 80% to 95% of them singletons. The chain couples TRBV13 to TRBJ2-1, with 7 bases lining up with TRBD2. The receptor was isolated from an adult who received the AZD1222 COVID-19 vaccine. Sequencing was performed on peripheral blood, taken 28 days after the second AZD1222 dose. The CDR3: CASSIQREGSEQFF. CDR3 sequence (DNA): TGTGCCAGCAGCATTCAGCGGGAAGGGAGTGAGCAGTTCTTC.